Detailed here is one TCR beta chain. Its target is unknown. What made the TCR beta cDNA was 5'RACE template switching with UMIs. TCRdb re-called the 5' RACE reads and gives one entry per CDR3 protein, without DNA. Listed are almost 450,000 distinct CDR3 sequences; 7.3% falls within the top ten. The data stem from a study of T cells expressing NK-cell markers. For the study at large: Investigators obtained TCR beta repertoires from sorted CD3+CD56+NKG2C+, CD3+CD56+NKG2C- and CD3+CD56-NKG2C+ T cells.

The CDR3 consists of 17 residues. General study results and limits: The CD3+CD56-NKG2C+ fraction of a handful of donors was also led by these clonotypes.

The gene calls are TRBV12-3 or TRBV12-4 and TRBJ2-4; TCRdb lists TRBD1, though no DNA is available to test this call. The source of this sequence is a woman between 18 and 70 years old in good health. The sample taken for sequencing was blood T cells: a sorted CD56 or NKG2C T cell subset, CD4+ or CD8+ T cells, or bulk PBMC T cells (not recorded which). The CDR3 here is CASSLENAGVSKNIQYF.